This T cell receptor (beta chain) was recovered during a study of CD8 T cells in Susac syndrome. Germline-derived CDR1 and CDR2 are DFQATT and SNEGSKA (reference sequence). The germline V and J ends were trimmed by 7 bases and 2 bases, with 11 bases remaining between them. This CDR3 is 12 amino acids long. While CD8+ and CD4+ T cells were isolated negatively, TEMRA cells were enriched by FACS. Reverse transcription used about 0.5 to 1 ug RNA and random hexamers. TCRdb re-derived calls from the immunoSEQ multiplex PCR reads in MiXCR, one entry per CDR3 protein. Of fewer than 90,000 distinct CDR3 sequences listed, approximately 93% were seen once; the top ten hold roughly 0.47%.

The rearrangement joins TRBV20-1 to TRBJ1-2; D uncertain. This receptor was obtained from a human donor with Susac syndrome. Sequencing was carried out using CD8+ T cells from PBMCs. CDR3 in DNA: TGCAGTGGTTTCCAAGGGAACTATGGCTACACCTTC. As protein: CSGFQGNYGYTF.